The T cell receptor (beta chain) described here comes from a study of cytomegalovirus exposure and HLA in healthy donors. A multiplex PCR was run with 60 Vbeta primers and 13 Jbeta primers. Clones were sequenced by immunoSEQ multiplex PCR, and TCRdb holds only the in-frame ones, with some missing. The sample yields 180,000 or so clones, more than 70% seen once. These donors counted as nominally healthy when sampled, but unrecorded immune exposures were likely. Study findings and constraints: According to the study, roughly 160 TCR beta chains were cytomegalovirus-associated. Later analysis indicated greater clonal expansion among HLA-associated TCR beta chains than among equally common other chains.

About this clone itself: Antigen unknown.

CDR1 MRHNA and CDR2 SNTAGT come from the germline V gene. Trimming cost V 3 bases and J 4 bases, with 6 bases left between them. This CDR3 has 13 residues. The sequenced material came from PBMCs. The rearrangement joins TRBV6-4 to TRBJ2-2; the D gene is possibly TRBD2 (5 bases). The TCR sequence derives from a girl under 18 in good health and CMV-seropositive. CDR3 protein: CASSEAGTGELFF. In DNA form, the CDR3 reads TGTGCCAGCAGTGAGGCGGGCACCGGGGAGCTGTTTTTT.